Listed here are 28 T cell receptor beta chains from one sample, sequenced in a study of T cell changes during pregnancy in multiple sclerosis. TCRdb keeps only in-frame clones here, not all; method: immunoSEQ multiplex PCR. In the table there are about 20,000 clones, roughly nine tenths of which are singletons. Source: CD8+ T cells from peripheral blood mononuclear cells, taken after pregnancy. The receptors were gathered from a female donor in good health, enrolled as a control in a pregnancy study.

The DNA of the CDR3 is TGTGCCAGCAGTGACCGTAGCGGTACCTACGAGCAGTACTTC. It translates to CASSDRSGTYEQYF. This chain links TRBV6-5 with TRBJ2-7; the D gene is possibly TRBD2 (6 bases). The CDR3 has 14 amino acids. Between the trimmed V and J ends, which lost 5 bases and 2 bases, there was a span of 13 bases. The germline V gene has CDR1 MNHEY and CDR2 SVGAGI.

On this clone itself: One end of the junction is discordant with germline, which a read error may explain. The rearrangement joins TRBV10-3 to TRBJ1-1; 7 bases match TRBD1. The CDR3 loop spans 16 amino acids. Germline V gene lookup returns CDR1 ENHRY and CDR2 SYGVKD. The CDR3 nucleotides are TGTGCCATCAGTGAGTGGACAGGAGATTTGAACACTGAGGCTTTCTTT. Amino acid sequence: CAISEWTGDLNTEAFF.

This chain connects TRBV4-3 to TRBJ2-7, with D perhaps matching TRBD1 (5 bases). The ends were cut back, 4 bases at V and 2 bases at J, with 15 bases in the middle. From germline, CDR1 is LGHNA and CDR2 YSLEER. CDR3 length: 15 residues. Here the CDR3 DNA reads TGCGCCAGCAGCCGGAGAGACAGTTCAACCTACGAGCAGTACTTC. Translated: CASSRRDSSTYEQYF.

The gene calls are TRBV9 and TRBJ1-2; tentatively, D is TRBD1 (5 bases). The germline CDR1 and CDR2 sequences are SGDLS and YYNGEE. V was clipped by 3 bases and J by 0 bases, with 27 bases between them. CDR3 length: 20 residues. For the CDR3, the DNA is TGTGCCAGCAGCGCGCCGACAGATGAGACAGTGCCCACAGCTAACTATGGCTACACCTTC. It yields the protein CASSAPTDETVPTANYGYTF.

The genes are TRBV28 and TRBJ2-5; D is uncertain. The CDR3 is 14 residues long. V lost 6 bases to trimming and J lost 0 bases, with 11 bases between them. Germline CDR1 MDHEN, CDR2 SYDVKM. CDR3 region: CASRARLHQETQYF. Here the CDR3 DNA reads TGTGCCAGCAGAGCCCGACTTCACCAAGAGACCCAGTACTTC.

Written as DNA, the CDR3 is TGCGCCAGCAGCCTCGGGACAGACCTCGAGCAGTACTTC. Its protein product is CASSLGTDLEQYF. The J gene is TRBJ2-7, the V gene TRBV5-1; 7 bases agree with TRBD1. CDR3 size: 13 residues. Germline-derived CDR1 and CDR2 are SGHRS and YFSETQ. V lost 4 bases to trimming and J lost 6 bases; unmatched junction nucleotides: 7.

This clone was detected only once. The chain has TRBV6-5 and TRBJ2-7; 9 nucleotides agree with TRBD1. The germline gives CDR1 MNHEY, CDR2 SVGAGI. This CDR3 contains 14 residues. J lost 5 bases, V lost 5 bases, and 7 bases had no gene match. In nucleotides, the CDR3 is TGTGCCAGCAGTCCGGGACAGGGATGGAACGAGCAGTACTTC. Translating it yields CASSPGQGWNEQYF.

This sequence joins TRBV7-9 and TRBJ1-2; D not certain. CDR1 is SEHNR and CDR2 is FQNEAQ in the germline V gene (reference sequence). The CDR3 spans 14 residues. V was pared by 3 bases and J by 3 bases, with 11 bases between. CDR3 residues: CASSFVGGDYGYTF. Here the CDR3 DNA reads TGTGCCAGCAGCTTCGTGGGTGGAGACTATGGCTACACCTTC. Full variable domain (outside the CDR3, taken from reference TRBV7-9 and TRBJ1-2): DTGVSQNPRHKITKRGQNVTFRCDPISEHNRLYWYRQTLGQGPEFLTYFQNEAQLEKSRLLSDRFSAERPKGSFSTLEIQRTEQGDSAMYLCASSFVGGDYGYTFGSGTRLTVV.

The genes are TRBV27 and TRBJ1-5, with 8 bases fitting TRBD1. This CDR3 has 15 residues. Per the germline V gene, CDR1 is MNHEY and CDR2 is SMNVEV (reference sequence). Trimming took 2 bases from V and 6 from J; bases not matched to a gene: 6. The DNA for the CDR3 is TGTGCCAGCAGTTTAAGGCAGGGGGCCGGTCAGCCCCAGCATTTT. It yields the protein CASSLRQGAGQPQHF.

The chain employs TRBV19 and TRBJ2-7; weak D call: TRBD1 (6 bases). Trimming shortened V by 3 bases and J by 2 bases, and 14 bases separated the two germline ends. The CDR3 is made up of 15 amino acids. Germline CDR1 is LNHDA and CDR2 is SQIVND (reference sequence). The CDR3 nucleotides are TGTGCCAGTAGTATGGGTCAGGGGTCGGCCTACGAGCAGTACTTC. Encoded protein: CASSMGQGSAYEQYF.

The chain couples TRBV6-1 to TRBJ2-7; 9 positions agree with TRBD1. In germline, CDR1 is MNHNS, CDR2 SASEGT. The V gene end was trimmed by 2 bases and the J gene end by 5 bases; junction bases not matched to a gene: 7. The CDR3 loop spans 15 amino acids. CDR3 nucleotides: TGTGCCAGCAGTGAAAACGACAGGGGGGTCGACGAGCAGTACTTC. Translated: CASSENDRGVDEQYF.

V is TRBV6-6 and J is TRBJ2-1, with 10 bases matching TRBD2. V shed 5 bases and J 6 bases; nucleotides not matched to a gene: 10. Per germline, CDR1 MNHNY and CDR2 SVGAGI (reference sequence). The CDR3 is 16 amino acids. The CDR3 protein is CASSPYRLAGSNEQFF. CDR3 nucleotide sequence: TGTGCCAGCAGTCCCTATCGACTAGCGGGCTCCAATGAGCAGTTCTTC.

The chain recombines TRBV29-1 with TRBJ2-7, with D maybe TRBD1 (5 bases). This CDR3 region has 13 residues. Deletions cut 1 base from V and 2 bases from J, with 9 bases between. Germline V gene sequence: CDR1 SQVTM, CDR2 ANQGSEA. CDR3 protein: CSVEVGHTYEQYF. In nucleotides, the CDR3 is TGCAGCGTTGAAGTGGGGCACACCTACGAGCAGTACTTC.

The chain uses TRBV11-2 and TRBJ2-7; TRBD1 agrees at 10 bases. Trimming cost V 5 bases and J 2 bases; bases outside gene matches: 3. CDR3 length: 14 amino acids. Germline V gene lookup returns CDR1 SGHAT and CDR2 FQNNGV. The CDR3 DNA sequence: TGTGCCAGCAGCATTGACAGGGGGCCCTACGAGCAGTACTTC. Protein product: CASSIDRGPYEQYF.

This chain joins TRBV19 and TRBJ1-5; D is undetermined. Per the germline V gene, CDR1 is LNHDA and CDR2 is SQIVND (reference sequence). The CDR3 spans 15 residues. CDR3 DNA: TGTGCTACCTCCGGAGGGAGGGAGAACAATCAGCCCCAGCATTTT. Amino acid sequence: CATSGGRENNQPQHF.

The rearrangement uses TRBV27 and TRBJ2-7, with 8 bases identical to TRBD2. This CDR3 has 14 amino acids. Per the germline V gene, CDR1 is MNHEY and CDR2 is SMNVEV (reference sequence). V lost 5 bases and J lost 2; bases outside the gene matches: 5. The CDR3 loop reads CASSSTSGAYEQYF. The CDR3 coding sequence is TGTGCCAGCAGTAGCACTAGCGGTGCCTACGAGCAGTACTTC.

This clone was counted once. The gene calls are TRBV29-1 and TRBJ2-1, with D hard to call. The CDR3 totals 10 residues. Germline V gene sequence: CDR1 SQVTM, CDR2 ANQGSEA. Trimming took 3 bases from V and 7 from J, leaving 4 bases between them. CDR3 coding DNA: TGCAGCGTTGAGGAGAATGAGCAGTTCTTC. Residues: CSVEENEQFF.

The CDR3 nucleotides are TGTGCCAGCAGTGACCGGCTAGCGGGAGTAAACACCGGGGAGCTGTTTTTT. It encodes CASSDRLAGVNTGELFF. The chain recombines TRBV2 with TRBJ2-2; 10 bases map to TRBD2. The CDR3 covers 17 residues. The trim removed 3 bases at V and 2 bases at J, leaving 6 bases unmatched. Germline V gene lookup returns CDR1 SNHLY and CDR2 FYNNEI.

This chain joins TRBV27 and TRBJ1-1; 7 bases fit TRBD1. The V segment lost 1 base and the J segment 5 bases; nucleotides outside the gene matches: 4. CDR3 length equals 14 residues. The germline CDR1 and CDR2 sequences are MNHEY and SMNVEV (reference sequence). CDR3 amino acids: CASSLYRGHTEAFF. DNA of the CDR3: TGTGCCAGCAGTTTATACAGGGGCCATACTGAAGCTTTCTTT.

The chain carries TRBV29-1 and TRBJ1-1, with D hard to call. In germline, CDR1 is SQVTM, CDR2 ANQGSEA. CDR3 length: 10 amino acids. Trimming removed 4 bases at V and 3 bases at J, with 3 bases between. CDR3 region: CSVADTEAFF. The CDR3 DNA is TGCAGCGTTGCAGACACTGAAGCTTTCTTT.

The genes are TRBV5-5 and TRBJ1-3; D might be TRBD1 (6 bases). The V gene lost 7 bases and the J gene lost 8 bases, with 16 bases spanning the gap. The CDR3 contains 13 residues. Looked up from germline, CDR1 is SGHKS and CDR2 is YYEKEE (reference sequence). The CDR3 here is CASPSGGPYTIYF. CDR3 bases: TGTGCCAGCCCCTCGGGGGGGCCGTACACCATATATTTT.

The chain links TRBV11-2 to TRBJ2-7; no reliable D call. Germline CDR1 reads SGHAT; CDR2 reads FQNNGV. The V end lost 4 bases, the J end lost 6 bases, and 10 bases lay between the germline ends. The CDR3 runs 12 residues. CDR3 region: CASSSTRLEQYF. The CDR3 DNA follows: TGTGCCAGCAGCTCCACGCGGCTCGAGCAGTACTTC.

The V call is TRBV30, the J call TRBJ1-1, with 8 bases lining up with TRBD1. This CDR3 contains 13 residues. CDR1 and CDR2 (germline): GTSNPN, SVGIG (reference sequence). The junction had 1 base not matched to a gene; V was cut back by 1 base and J by 3 bases. The DNA for the CDR3 is TGTGCCTGGAGTGAACAGGGGGACACTGAAGCTTTCTTT. This codes for CAWSEQGDTEAFF.

The chain uses TRBV19 and TRBJ2-2; D is unclear. The CDR3 has 13 amino acids. From germline, CDR1 is LNHDA and CDR2 SQIVND (reference sequence). V lost 4 bases, J lost 4 bases, and 7 bases lay in between. In DNA form, the CDR3 reads TGTGCCAGTAGTAGCGGTCCCACCGGGGAGCTGTTTTTT. Protein: CASSSGPTGELFF.

The V call is TRBV2, the J call TRBJ1-6, with TRBD1 as a possible D gene (6 bases). From germline, CDR1 is SNHLY and CDR2 FYNNEI. Trimming shortened V by 7 bases and J by 10 bases, and 11 bases separated the two germline ends. This CDR3 contains 12 residues. CDR3 region: CASTMDRSPLHF. CDR3 sequence (DNA): TGTGCCAGCACCATGGACAGATCACCCCTCCACTTT.

V is TRBV7-8 and J is TRBJ2-1; D is ambiguous. The CDR3 extends over 17 amino acids. The V and J ends lost 5 bases and 0 bases respectively, with 17 bases between them. From germline, CDR1 is SGHVS and CDR2 FQNEAQ. The CDR3 DNA sequence: TGTGCCAGCAGCAACGACCGCCAGGTACCCTCCTACAATGAGCAGTTCTTC. The encoded protein is CASSNDRQVPSYNEQFF.

V usage is TRBV27 and J usage is TRBJ1-5, with D uncertain. Trimming removed 3 bases from V and 5 bases from J, with 11 bases in between. Germline CDR1 reads MNHEY; CDR2 reads SMNVEV (reference sequence). The CDR3 consists of 14 residues. CDR3 DNA sequence: TGTGCCAGCAGTTTGGCCGGAGGGCATCAGCCCCAGCATTTT. Translating it yields CASSLAGGHQPQHF.

CDR3 loop: CASSLGQGVAGELFF. The CDR3 nucleotides read TGCGCCAGCAGCTTGGGACAGGGGGTAGCCGGGGAGCTGTTTTTT. The V gene is TRBV5-1, the J gene TRBJ2-2, with 9 bases matching TRBD1. Unmatched junction bases numbered 3, after V lost 0 bases and J lost 6 bases. In germline, CDR1 is SGHRS, CDR2 YFSETQ. This CDR3 is built from 15 residues.